The source of this T cell receptor (beta chain) is a study of blood T cell repertoires in COVID-19. Here immunoSEQ multiplex PCR was the method, and the copy in TCRdb shows in-frame clones only, minus some. The table lists about 270,000 clones, approximately 81% of them singletons. This clone was seen only once. Trimming removed 0 bases from V and 5 bases from J, with 10 bases in between. This CDR3 comprises 14 residues. Germline CDR1 LNHDA, CDR2 SQIVND (reference sequence). The sample comprised peripheral blood. The chain joins TRBV19 to TRBJ1-1; D not certain. This sequence was found in a woman younger than 35 with acute or convalescent COVID-19. The CDR3 sequence is CASSIDYLRTEAFF. For the CDR3, the DNA is TGTGCCAGTAGTATAGATTACCTTCGGACTGAAGCTTTCTTT.